One and the same sample provided the 6 T cell receptor beta chains below, sequenced in a study of CD8 T cells in Susac syndrome. After extraction with the RNeasy kit, roughly 0.5 to 1 ug of the RNA was reverse transcribed using random hexamers. One entry per CDR3 protein, called by TCRdb with MiXCR from the immunoSEQ multiplex PCR reads. The sample lists 400,000 or so distinct CDR3 sequences, more than 80% occurring once. Material for sequencing was CD8+ T cells from PBMCs. The origin of the receptors is a human donor with multiple sclerosis.

The gene calls are TRBV27 and TRBJ1-1; D is unresolved. This CDR3 has 15 residues. Germline V CDR1 and CDR2: MNHEY, SMNVEV (reference sequence). V was clipped by 0 bases and J by 5 bases, with 13 bases between them. The CDR3 nucleotides read TGTGCCAGCAGTTTATCGTTGGAGGGAGGAACTGAAGCTTTCTTT. Encoded protein: CASSLSLEGGTEAFF.

The chain has TRBV12-3 or TRBV12-4 and TRBJ1-1; unclear D gene. Trimming took off 3 bases at V and 6 bases at J, with 20 bases between the two ends. The CDR3 runs 16 residues. Here the CDR3 DNA reads TGTGCCAGCAGTTTTACCCAAACACTGGAAGGCGCTGAAGCTTTCTTT. This gives the protein CASSFTQTLEGAEAFF.

The V call is TRBV25-1, the J call TRBJ2-7; 10 nucleotides agree with TRBD2. The CDR3 length is 14 residues. V lost 3 bases to trimming and J lost 1 base; unmatched junction nucleotides: 0. Germline V gives CDR1 MGHDK, CDR2 SYGVNS. CDR3 sequence (DNA): TGTGCCAGCAGTGATAGCGGGAGGTCCTACGAGCAGTACTTC. Encoded protein: CASSDSGRSYEQYF.

The gene calls are TRBV3-1 and TRBJ2-6; a weak D match, TRBD2 (5 bases). Trimming removed 4 bases from V and 1 base from J, with 11 bases in between. CDR1 and CDR2 from the germline V gene are LGHDT and YNNKEL (reference sequence). The CDR3 is 16 residues long. CDR3 region: CASSPVAGSGANVLTF. The CDR3 nucleotides are TGTGCCAGCAGCCCGGTTGCGGGTTCTGGGGCCAACGTCCTGACTTTC.

The genes are TRBV27 and TRBJ1-1; D is possibly TRBD1 (5 bases). Trimming took off 5 bases at V and 3 bases at J, with 19 bases between the two ends. The germline V gene encodes CDR1 MNHEY and CDR2 SMNVEV (reference sequence). The length of the CDR3 is 16 residues. The CDR3: CASSRYPGFEDTEAFF. CDR3 nucleotide sequence: TGTGCCAGCAGTAGATACCCAGGGTTTGAGGACACTGAAGCTTTCTTT.

This chain connects TRBV6-1 to TRBJ2-5, with D perhaps given as TRBD1 or TRBD2 (5 bases each). The V gene's germline CDR1 is MNHNS and CDR2 SASEGT. This CDR3 is built from 17 residues. V was trimmed by 6 bases and J by 4 bases, leaving 24 bases between them. CDR3 loop: CASSNYAGGGPGETQYF. The CDR3 region has the DNA TGTGCCAGCAGCAATTATGCCGGTGGGGGACCGGGAGAGACCCAGTACTTC.